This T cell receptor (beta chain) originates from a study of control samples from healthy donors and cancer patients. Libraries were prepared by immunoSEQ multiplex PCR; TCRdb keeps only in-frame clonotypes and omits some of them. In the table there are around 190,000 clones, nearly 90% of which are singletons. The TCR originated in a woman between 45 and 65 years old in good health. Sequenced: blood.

For the CDR3, the DNA is TGTGCCAGCAGGAGGCGACAGGGGGAATCACCCCTCCACTTT. Translated: CASRRRQGESPLHF. The chain joins TRBV27 to TRBJ1-6; 9 bases line up with TRBD1. The V gene end was trimmed by 6 bases and the J gene end by 10 bases; junction bases not matched to a gene: 7. CDR3 length: 14 amino acids. Germline V CDR1 and CDR2: MNHEY, SMNVEV (reference sequence).